Here is one T cell receptor (beta chain) with its context. This sample stems from a study of blood T cell repertoires in COVID-19. Study in general: Researchers got acute and convalescent COVID-19 samples from the United States, Italy and Spain. PBMCs, B-cell-depleted T cells, or T cells were the source of the cDNA or gDNA that made up the material.

Original processing methods: Quantification of nucleated cells was approximated via reference gene primer amplification. Here immunoSEQ multiplex PCR was the method, and the copy in TCRdb shows in-frame clones only, minus some. For V, J and clone size, that table is used; D and trimming come from the DNA. The repertoire includes over 60,000 clones, approximately 80% of them detected once, and 32% sits in the top ten. The V gene end was trimmed by 5 bases and the J gene end by 5 bases; junction bases not matched to a gene: 7. The CDR3 extends over 14 amino acids. The V gene's germline CDR1 is MGHRA and CDR2 YSYEKL.

Sequenced: peripheral blood. V usage is TRBV4-1 and J usage is TRBJ2-7; the match to TRBD1 covers 9 bases. The clonotype was recovered from a human donor in a cohort sampled during active COVID-19. Here the CDR3 DNA reads TGCGCCAGCAGCGCCCAACAGGGGGCCGACGAGCAGTACTTC. Translating gives CASSAQQGADEQYF.